These 28 T cell receptor beta chains were sequenced from one sample in a study of cytomegalovirus exposure and HLA in healthy donors (dated by TCRdb to about 2017). Receptors were amplified or captured by the immunoSEQ multiplex PCR assay. The immuneACCESS repertoire file appears here via TCRdb, limited to in-frame rearrangements. These files lack a portion of the clones; in checked studies, under half of the deficit traces to unresolved V genes, and the cause of the others is not known. This sample comprises 180,000 or so clones, about 89% of them detected only once. The ten largest clones take up 2% to 3% of the sample. Material for sequencing was PBMCs. These receptors came from a man aged 18 to 30 in good health and CMV-seropositive.

The V call is TRBV18, the J call TRBJ2-7; tentative D call: TRBD2 (6 bases). Germline V gene data show CDR1 as KGHSH and CDR2 as LQKENI. The V and J ends lost 6 bases and 0 bases respectively, with 15 bases between them. This CDR3 spans 15 amino acids. CDR3 loop: CASSLTSKSSYEQYF. The CDR3 bases are TGTGCCAGCTCCCTTACTAGCAAAAGCTCCTACGAGCAGTACTTC.

The chain uses TRBV27 and TRBJ1-6, with 9 bases lining up with TRBD1. The CDR3 is made up of 14 amino acids. Unmatched junction bases numbered 1, after V lost 3 bases and J lost 7 bases. CDR1 is MNHEY and CDR2 is SMNVEV in the germline V gene (reference sequence). CDR3 sequence: CASSFGTGNSPLHF. The CDR3 region has the DNA TGTGCCAGCAGTTTCGGGACAGGGAATTCACCCCTCCACTTT.

V and J are TRBV11-2 and TRBJ1-1; TRBD1 matches 8 bases. The V gene end was trimmed by 3 bases and the J gene end by 5 bases; junction bases not matched to a gene: 2. The CDR3 has 13 amino acids. From germline, CDR1 is SGHAT and CDR2 FQNNGV. CDR3 loop: CASSFNRGTEAFF. CDR3 DNA: TGTGCCAGCAGCTTTAACAGGGGGACTGAAGCTTTCTTT.

This clone has just one count. The V and J genes are TRBV5-1 and TRBJ2-3, with D unresolved. The germline CDR1 and CDR2 sequences are SGHRS and YFSETQ. The ends were cut back, 2 bases at V and 2 bases at J, with 9 bases in the middle. CDR3 length: 14 residues. The CDR3 sequence is CASSLQQYTDTQYF. The CDR3 DNA is TGCGCCAGCAGCTTACAGCAATACACAGATACGCAGTATTTT.

This sequence joins TRBV25-1 and TRBJ1-1; the D is unclear. The CDR3 covers 15 residues. The germline gives CDR1 MGHDK, CDR2 SYGVNS. The germline V and J ends were trimmed by 1 base and 3 bases, with 12 bases remaining between them. CDR3 nucleotide sequence: TGTGCCAGCAGTGAATCTTGGAGGAGGGACACTGAAGCTTTCTTT. As protein: CASSESWRRDTEAFF.

This rearrangement joins TRBV7-9 to TRBJ1-2; 8 nucleotides match TRBD1. From germline, CDR1 is SEHNR and CDR2 FQNEAQ (reference sequence). V shed 2 bases, J shed 4 bases, and the junction held 15 bases outside the gene matches. This CDR3 is built from 18 residues. The DNA of the CDR3 is TGTGCCAGCAGCTTACCGGCGACAGGGGTCGGGTACGTCTATGGCTACACCTTC. It translates to CASSLPATGVGYVYGYTF.

The CDR3 sequence: CAAYPKTSGTYEQYF. The DNA for the CDR3 is TGTGCCGCTTATCCGAAGACTAGCGGGACCTACGAGCAGTACTTC. J is TRBJ2-7 and V is TRBV2, with 11 nucleotides matching TRBD2. Germline V gene data show CDR1 as SNHLY and CDR2 as FYNNEI. The CDR3 covers 15 residues. V lost 11 bases to trimming and J lost 2 bases; unmatched junction nucleotides: 11.

A single count supports this clone. V and J are TRBV6-5 and TRBJ2-7, with unresolved D. Germline CDR1 and CDR2: MNHEY and SVGAGI. This CDR3 region has 11 residues. The V gene lost 5 bases and the J gene lost 6 bases, with 8 bases spanning the gap. CDR3 in amino acids: CASSLPPEQYF. The CDR3 DNA is TGTGCCAGCAGTCTACCGCCCGAGCAGTACTTC.

The chain links TRBV4-3 to TRBJ2-1, with D tentatively TRBD1 (6 bases). Trimming shortened V by 4 bases and J by 8 bases, and 18 bases separated the two germline ends. CDR3 length: 15 residues. Germline V lookup: CDR1 LGHNA, CDR2 YSLEER. The CDR3 here is CASSLQGHRAYEQFF. The CDR3 DNA reads TGCGCCAGCAGCCTCCAGGGGCATAGGGCGTATGAGCAGTTCTTC.

Only one count was recorded for this clone. The chain employs TRBV27 and TRBJ2-1; TRBD2 matches at 7 bases. Germline CDR1 and CDR2: MNHEY and SMNVEV (reference sequence). V shed 8 bases and J 7 bases; nucleotides not matched to a gene: 11. CDR3 length: 14 amino acids. The CDR3 sequence is CASALTGRKNEQFF. The CDR3 nucleotides read TGTGCCAGCGCTTTGACCGGGAGGAAGAATGAGCAGTTCTTC.

The CDR3 region is CASSVFGTSGYNEQFF. Written as DNA, the CDR3 is TGTGCCAGCAGCGTCTTCGGGACTAGCGGATACAATGAGCAGTTCTTC. V and J are TRBV9 and TRBJ2-1; 11 nucleotides align to TRBD2. The CDR3 contains 16 residues. The germline CDR1 and CDR2 sequences are SGDLS and YYNGEE. The ends lost 2 bases at V and 4 bases at J; junction bases unmatched: 5. The full variable domain, its missing parts supplied by reference TRBV9 and TRBJ2-1, is DSGVTQTPKHLITATGQRVTLRCSPRSGDLSVYWYQQSLDQGLQFLIQYYNGEERAKGNILERFSAQQFPDLHSELNLSSLELGDSALYFCASSVFGTSGYNEQFFGPGTRLTVL.

In this sample, this clone turned up once. The chain combines TRBV27 with TRBJ1-5; 7 bases map to TRBD1. Germline V gene sequence: CDR1 MNHEY, CDR2 SMNVEV (reference sequence). The junction had 5 bases not matched to a gene; V was cut back by 5 bases and J by 1 base. This CDR3 is 15 amino acids long. The CDR3 loop reads CASSHSGGSNQPQHF. CDR3 nucleotide sequence: TGTGCCAGCAGTCATTCAGGGGGGAGCAATCAGCCCCAGCATTTT.

The rearrangement links TRBV5-5 to TRBJ2-7; TRBD1 agrees at 7 bases. Per germline, CDR1 SGHKS and CDR2 YYEKEE (reference sequence). J gave up 7 bases and V 0 bases, and 7 bases lay outside the gene matches. The CDR3 totals 14 residues. CDR3 coding DNA: TGTGCCAGCAGCTTGGGGGGACAGCTTAATGAGCAGTACTTC. It specifies CASSLGGQLNEQYF.

This clone was recorded only once. The chain couples TRBV6-5 to TRBJ2-7; TRBD1 is a possible D gene (5 bases). This CDR3 spans 12 amino acids. The ends were cut back, 4 bases at V and 11 bases at J, with 15 bases in the middle. The germline gives CDR1 MNHEY, CDR2 SVGAGI. CDR3 protein: CASSSPGREEYF. The DNA of the CDR3 is TGTGCCAGCAGTTCCCCAGGCAGGGAAGAGTACTTC.

The chain carries TRBV6-5 and TRBJ1-1; perhaps TRBD1 as D (5 bases). Germline V CDR1 and CDR2: MNHEY, SVGAGI. Between the trimmed V and J ends, which lost 10 bases and 4 bases, there was a span of 13 bases. The length of the CDR3 is 12 residues. CDR3 amino acids: CATGGEFTEAFF. In DNA, the CDR3 is TGTGCCACGGGAGGGGAATTCACTGAAGCTTTCTTT.

The V and J genes are TRBV10-3 and TRBJ1-2; D unresolved. The CDR3 covers 15 residues. The germline gives CDR1 ENHRY, CDR2 SYGVKD. V was clipped by 5 bases and J by 4 bases, with 17 bases between them. As DNA, the CDR3 is TGTGCCATCAGTTCCGCCACCTCGCGCGGCTATGGCTACACCTTC. Translated, it gives CAISSATSRGYGYTF.

The V and J genes are TRBV6-5 and TRBJ2-5; 7 positions agree with TRBD1. Trimming cost V 6 bases and J 5 bases; bases outside gene matches: 12. The CDR3 totals 15 residues. Looked up from germline, CDR1 is MNHEY and CDR2 is SVGAGI. Written as DNA, the CDR3 is TGTGCCAGCAGAACTAACCAGGGGGTTGGGGAGACCCAGTACTTC. Protein product: CASRTNQGVGETQYF.

J is TRBJ2-7 and V is TRBV27; TRBD1 matches at 7 bases. With 10 bases clipped from V and 3 bases from J, the junction kept 9 bases outside the gene matches. The CDR3 sequence is 13 residues long. The germline V gene encodes CDR1 MNHEY and CDR2 SMNVEV (reference sequence). The CDR3 DNA sequence: TGTGCCACAGGATCATCAGGGGGCTACGAGCAGTACTTC. As protein: CATGSSGGYEQYF.

The CDR3 spells CASSQSRGLVGETQYF. The CDR3 DNA follows: TGTGCCAGCAGCCAAAGTAGGGGACTAGTGGGAGAGACCCAGTACTTC. The chain employs TRBV11-2 and TRBJ2-5; 8 nucleotides agree with TRBD2. The CDR3 sequence is 16 residues long. Germline CDR1 reads SGHAT; CDR2 reads FQNNGV. Losses at the gene ends were 5 bases for V and 4 bases for J; bases not matched to a gene: 12.

This clone was found once. The chain employs TRBV11-2 and TRBJ2-2; D remains ambiguous. Per the germline V gene, CDR1 is SGHAT and CDR2 is FQNNGV. The ends were cut back, 5 bases at V and 7 bases at J, with 8 bases in the middle. The CDR3 extends over 12 amino acids. The CDR3 DNA sequence: TGTGCCAGCAGCCCCGGTTACGGGGAGCTGTTTTTT. Amino acid sequence: CASSPGYGELFF.

The chain has TRBV29-1 and TRBJ2-7, with a weak D call TRBD1 (7 bases). This CDR3 spans 14 amino acids. Trimming stripped 3 bases from V and 3 bases from J, with 15 bases between. Per the germline V gene, CDR1 is SQVTM and CDR2 is ANQGSEA. CDR3 in DNA: TGCAGCGTTGATGTGGGCAGGGGGGACTACGAGCAGTACTTC. Protein sequence: CSVDVGRGDYEQYF.

This chain joins TRBV28 and TRBJ2-5, with D tentatively TRBD2 (5 bases). The CDR3 contains 16 residues. V was clipped by 3 bases and J by 4 bases, with 18 bases between them. In germline, CDR1 is MDHEN, CDR2 SYDVKM. The CDR3: CASSFPGGLGIETQYF. As DNA, the CDR3 is TGTGCCAGCAGTTTTCCGGGCGGACTGGGAATAGAGACCCAGTACTTC.

The gene calls are TRBV10-3 and TRBJ2-3, with 15 positions matching TRBD2. The CDR3 covers 18 residues. The germline CDR1 and CDR2 sequences are ENHRY and SYGVKD. After removal of 0 bases from V and 5 bases from J, the junction contained 6 bases not matched to a gene. The CDR3 nucleotides are TGTGCCATCAGTGAGTCGAAGGGACTAGCGGGAGGTATAGATACGCAGTATTTT. Protein: CAISESKGLAGGIDTQYF.

CDR3 coding DNA: TGTGCCAGCTCACTCCGGGACAGGGGTCAGCCCCAGCATTTT. Translation gives CASSLRDRGQPQHF. The chain joins TRBV18 to TRBJ1-5, with 10 bases fitting TRBD1. Germline loops: CDR1 KGHSH, CDR2 LQKENI. Unmatched junction bases numbered 3, after V lost 4 bases and J lost 6 bases. This CDR3 is 14 amino acids long.

For this clone: The junction shows a germline mismatch at one end, possibly a read error. This chain uses TRBV4-3 with TRBJ1-5; D not certain. The CDR3 has 13 amino acids. CDR1 and CDR2 from the germline V gene are LGHNA and YSLEER. For the CDR3, the DNA is TGCGCCAGCAGCCAATCTGTCACTGGGCCCAAGCATTTT. The encoded protein is CASSQSVTGPKHF.

The chain is built from TRBV6-5 and TRBJ2-2; D is uncertain. The CDR3 totals 11 residues. V lost 6 bases and J lost 6, with 5 bases in between. Germline-derived CDR1 and CDR2 are MNHEY and SVGAGI. The CDR3 region has the DNA TGTGCCAGCAGAAGAGCCGGGGAGCTGTTTTTT. It translates to CASRRAGELFF.

There are a few counts of this clone. The genes are TRBV7-9 and TRBJ1-5, with D possibly matching TRBD1 (6 bases). Germline loops: CDR1 SEHNR, CDR2 FQNEAQ (reference sequence). The CDR3 is 13 residues long. V was pared by 6 bases and J by 2 bases, with 8 bases between. The CDR3 loop reads CASSPGGNQPQHF. The CDR3 bases are TGTGCCAGCAGTCCAGGGGGCAATCAGCCCCAGCATTTT.

The chain combines TRBV11-3 with TRBJ2-3; 9 bases align to TRBD1. V gave up 5 bases and J gave up 4 bases; unmatched junction bases: 7. Per the germline V gene, CDR1 is SGHNT and CDR2 is YENEEA. This CDR3 region has 15 residues. The CDR3 DNA sequence: TGTGCCAGCAGCCTAACAGGGGGCTCAGCAGATACGCAGTATTTT. This translates into CASSLTGGSADTQYF.